This T cell receptor beta chain was recorded in a study of blood T cells in healthy people across ages. For the second PCR, which ran for 7 to 11 cycles, a sample-barcoded 5' primer and a J-beta primer mix were used. TCRdb passed the 5' RACE reads through MiXCR, listing each CDR3 protein once. Among approximately 690,000 distinct CDR3 sequences listed, approximately 40% were seen once. The sequence came from an older man in good health. The sample consisted of blood.

The CDR3 DNA follows: TGCAGTGCTCCAAAAAGCGGGTTTGGCCAGCCCCAGCATTTT. It specifies CSAPKSGFGQPQHF. The J gene is TRBJ1-5, the V gene TRBV20-1; D remains unclear. Per the germline V gene, CDR1 is DFQATT and CDR2 is SNEGSKA (reference sequence). Trimming stripped 5 bases from V and 7 bases from J, with 18 bases between. There are 14 residues in the CDR3.